The 27 T cell receptor beta chains below come from one sample, sequenced in a study of blood T cell repertoires in COVID-19. Profiled with immunoSEQ multiplex PCR; TCRdb holds only in-frame clones, not every one. The sample lists 130,000 or so clones; roughly 89% were seen once. Sample: PBMCs or T cells enriched from blood (not recorded which). The receptors stem from a woman in her 30s who had recovered from COVID-19.

The sample holds a few counts of this clone. V and J are TRBV18 and TRBJ2-7; 11 bases are shared with TRBD1. The CDR3 extends over 14 amino acids. V was pared by 6 bases and J by 5 bases, with 6 bases of the junction left unmatched. Germline lookup yields CDR1 KGHSH and CDR2 LQKENI. In DNA form, the CDR3 reads TGTGCCAGCTCTCGGACAGGGGGCGCGGACGAGCAGTACTTC. It specifies CASSRTGGADEQYF.

This chain connects TRBV5-1 to TRBJ2-1, with 10 bases identical to TRBD2. The CDR3 totals 16 residues. From germline, CDR1 is SGHRS and CDR2 YFSETQ. Germline trimming cut 3 bases from V and 7 bases from J; bases unmatched to any gene: 10. In DNA, the CDR3 is TGCGCCAGCAGCTCGGAGAGCGGGAGGGCCTGGAATGAGCAGTTCTTC. This encodes CASSSESGRAWNEQFF.

The chain has TRBV28 and TRBJ1-3; TRBD1 aligns across 9 bases. Germline trimming cut 5 bases from V and 5 bases from J; bases unmatched to any gene: 7. Germline V gene lookup returns CDR1 MDHEN and CDR2 SYDVKM. CDR3 length: 15 residues. CDR3 coding DNA: TGTGCCAGCAGTCCAACAGGACAGGGGCGAAACACCATATATTTT. Its translation is CASSPTGQGRNTIYF.

The chain employs TRBV19 and TRBJ2-7; weak D call: TRBD1 (5 bases). The germline V and J ends were trimmed by 4 bases and 4 bases, with 14 bases remaining between them. Looked up from germline, CDR1 is LNHDA and CDR2 is SQIVND (reference sequence). The CDR3 runs to 14 residues. The CDR3 loop is CASSTQARGYEQYF. The CDR3, as DNA: TGTGCCAGTAGTACACAGGCCAGAGGTTACGAGCAGTACTTC. Together with reference TRBV19 and TRBJ2-7, the CDR3 gives the full variable domain: DGGITQSPKYLFRKEGQNVTLSCEQNLNHDAMYWYRQDPGQGLRLIYYSQIVNDFQKGDIAEGYSVSREKKESFPLTVTSAQKNPTAFYLCASSTQARGYEQYFGPGTRLTVT.

The V call is TRBV14, the J call TRBJ2-1, with 8 bases fitting TRBD2. The CDR3 contains 15 residues. From germline, CDR1 is SGHDN and CDR2 FVKESK. J gave up 4 bases and V 8 bases, and 10 bases lay outside the gene matches. The CDR3 nucleotides are TGTGCCAGCGGCCCTCTAGCGGGCCCTTACAATGAGCAGTTCTTC. Translation gives CASGPLAGPYNEQFF.

This chain uses TRBV29-1 with TRBJ2-5; TRBD2 aligns across 8 bases. The J segment lost 4 bases and the V segment lost 5 bases, leaving 0 bases of the junction unmatched. The CDR3 has 11 amino acids. Looked up from germline, CDR1 is SQVTM and CDR2 is ANQGSEA. CDR3 nucleotide sequence: TGCAGCGTTCGGGGGGGAGAGACCCAGTACTTC. Translation: CSVRGGETQYF.

Comment on this clone: The missing conserved phenylalanine or tryptophan at the end of this CDR3 makes a read error likely. Because the CDR3's place on the DNA is in doubt, the DNA is left out and the CDR3 is given as listed by TCRdb. The V call is TRBV18, the J call TRBJ2-3; the table names TRBD2, a call not compared with the DNA. Both ends counted, the CDR3 spans 10 residues. The germline V gene encodes CDR1 KGHSH and CDR2 LQKENI. CDR3 sequence: CASSPQTGFT.

V and J are TRBV21-1 and TRBJ2-3; TRBD1, the table's D call, lacks a check against the DNA. TRBV21-1 corresponds to a pseudogene. This CDR3 is 15 amino acids long. This chain's CDR3 is CASSGSWGHTDTQYF. DNA of the CDR3: TGTGCCAGCAGCGGGAGTTGGGGACACACAGATACGCAGTATTTT.

This chain links TRBV7-9 with TRBJ1-3, with 11 nucleotides matching TRBD1. The CDR3 is 18 residues long. V dropped 4 bases and J dropped 0; count of bases not matched to a gene: 8. Germline V gene data show CDR1 as SEHNR and CDR2 as FQNEAQ (reference sequence). CDR3 in DNA: TGTGCCAGCAGCTCTGCCGGGACAGGGGGTTACTCTGGAAACACCATATATTTT. This sequence encodes CASSSAGTGGYSGNTIYF. Full variable domain (remainder filled in from reference TRBV7-9 and TRBJ1-3): DTGVSQNPRHKITKRGQNVTFRCDPISEHNRLYWYRQTLGQGPEFLTYFQNEAQLEKSRLLSDRFSAERPKGSFSTLEIQRTEQGDSAMYLCASSSAGTGGYSGNTIYFGEGSWLTVV.

V and J are TRBV20-1 and TRBJ1-3; D remains unclear. The CDR3 is 11 residues long. Trimming removed 4 bases at V and 4 bases at J, with 5 bases between. CDR1 DFQATT and CDR2 SNEGSKA come from the germline V gene (reference sequence). The CDR3 bases are TGCAGTGCTAACGAGGGAAACACCATATATTTT. Protein: CSANEGNTIYF.

The chain combines TRBV7-9 with TRBJ1-1; the D is unclear. CDR3 length: 11 residues. Germline CDR1 is SEHNR and CDR2 is FQNEAQ (reference sequence). The germline V and J ends were trimmed by 5 bases and 7 bases, with 8 bases remaining between them. The CDR3: CASSLHSEAFF. In nucleotides, the CDR3 is TGTGCCAGCAGCCTACACAGTGAAGCTTTCTTT. Based on the CDR3 plus reference TRBV7-9 and TRBJ1-1, the full variable domain is DTGVSQNPRHKITKRGQNVTFRCDPISEHNRLYWYRQTLGQGPEFLTYFQNEAQLEKSRLLSDRFSAERPKGSFSTLEIQRTEQGDSAMYLCASSLHSEAFFGQGTRLTVV.

In DNA form, the CDR3 reads TGTGCCAGTAGTCCGATCGACAGGGTCTCCTACAATGAGCAGTTCTTC. Its translation is CASSPIDRVSYNEQFF. The rearrangement uses TRBV19 and TRBJ2-1, with TRBD1 matching over 7 bases. The CDR3 contains 16 residues. After removal of 5 bases from V and 0 bases from J, the junction contained 7 bases not matched to a gene. Germline V gene data show CDR1 as LNHDA and CDR2 as SQIVND (reference sequence).

This rearrangement joins TRBV27 to TRBJ2-1; TRBD1 is a possible D gene (5 bases). Germline assignment: CDR1 MNHEY and CDR2 SMNVEV (reference sequence). The V end lost 10 bases, the J end lost 5 bases, and 21 bases lay between the germline ends. The CDR3 extends over 15 amino acids. CDR3: CAIPQGLNADNEQFF. CDR3 nucleotide sequence: TGTGCCATCCCCCAGGGCCTCAACGCCGACAATGAGCAGTTCTTC.

V and J are TRBV7-2 and TRBJ2-3; weak D call: TRBD1 (5 bases). V was pared by 5 bases and J by 2 bases, with 17 bases between. The CDR3 contains 16 residues. CDR1 SGHTA and CDR2 FQGNSA come from the germline V gene. This chain's CDR3 is CASSPRTLGPTDTQYF. The CDR3 bases are TGTGCCAGCAGCCCCCGGACCCTGGGGCCCACAGATACGCAGTATTTT.

This clone turned up a few times. The chain has TRBV7-8 and TRBJ2-7; the match to TRBD2 covers 11 bases. Germline lookup yields CDR1 SGHVS and CDR2 FQNEAQ. The ends lost 0 bases at V and 2 bases at J; junction bases unmatched: 9. There are 18 residues in the CDR3. CDR3 DNA: TGTGCCAGCAGCTTAGCACCGGGACTAGCGGAAGGCCCCTACGAGCAGTACTTC. Amino acid sequence: CASSLAPGLAEGPYEQYF.

The V call is TRBV10-3, the J call TRBJ2-3; TRBD1 is a possible D gene (5 bases). Germline V gives CDR1 ENHRY, CDR2 SYGVKD. The length of the CDR3 is 15 residues. V lost 10 bases to trimming and J lost 2 bases, with 19 bases between them. The CDR3 DNA reads as TGTGCCACCGCTGAAGGGCAGGGTCACACAGATACGCAGTATTTT. Its protein product is CATAEGQGHTDTQYF.

The rearrangement links TRBV28 to TRBJ1-5; TRBD1 agrees at 12 bases. V lost 6 bases to trimming and J lost 10 bases; unmatched junction nucleotides: 10. This CDR3 is 15 amino acids long. CDR1 and CDR2 from the germline V gene are MDHEN and SYDVKM. Here the CDR3 reads CASSATGTGGRPQHF. The CDR3 nucleotides read TGTGCCAGCAGCGCTACCGGGACAGGGGGCCGACCCCAGCATTTT.

This rearrangement joins TRBV28 to TRBJ2-7, with 12 bases identical to TRBD2. Germline values: CDR1 MDHEN, CDR2 SYDVKM. V lost 7 bases and J lost 5; bases outside the gene matches: 15. The CDR3 is made up of 17 amino acids. The CDR3 loop reads CASKSLAGGPKSNEQYF. CDR3 in DNA: TGTGCCAGCAAGTCCCTAGCGGGAGGGCCTAAATCGAACGAGCAGTACTTC. The entire variable domain, with the rest obtained from reference TRBV28 and TRBJ2-7, is as follows: DVKVTQSSRYLVKRTGEKVFLECVQDMDHENMFWYRQDPGLGLRLIYFSYDVKMKEKGDIPEGYSVSREKKERFSLILESASTNQTSMYLCASKSLAGGPKSNEQYFGPGTRLTVT.

V and J are TRBV28 and TRBJ2-4; 9 positions agree with TRBD2. J lost 5 bases, V lost 8 bases, and 4 bases had no gene match. CDR1 is MDHEN, CDR2 SYDVKM, per germline. This CDR3 spans 13 amino acids. CDR3 in DNA: TGTGCCAGCGCGAGACTAGCGGAAAACATTCAGTACTTC. Encoded protein: CASARLAENIQYF.

V and J are TRBV6-2 or TRBV6-3 and TRBJ2-1, with 9 bases lining up with TRBD2. CDR3 length: 17 residues. Germline V gene sequence: CDR1 MNHEY, CDR2 SVGEGT. V shed 2 bases, J shed 6 bases, and the junction held 11 bases outside the gene matches. CDR3 coding DNA: TGTGCCAGCAGTTACCCTCTGGCGGGAGGGCCAGTCAATGAGCAGTTCTTC. It specifies CASSYPLAGGPVNEQFF.

The chain is built from TRBV4-1 and TRBJ1-2; D is unclear. The CDR3 covers 17 residues. Germline values: CDR1 MGHRA, CDR2 YSYEKL. V dropped 5 bases and J dropped 2 bases, with 21 bases sitting between them. The chain's CDR3 is CASSSRTWEEMNYGYTF. CDR3 nucleotides: TGCGCCAGCAGCTCACGCACCTGGGAGGAGATGAACTATGGCTACACCTTC.

This chain connects TRBV30 to TRBJ2-3, with D maybe TRBD1 (9 bases). Germline loops: CDR1 GTSNPN, CDR2 SVGIG (reference sequence). V dropped 2 bases and J dropped 1 base, with 25 bases sitting between them. This CDR3 is 19 amino acids long. The CDR3 loop reads CAWSHRGRRVREGTDTQYF. Here the CDR3 DNA reads TGTGCCTGGAGTCACAGGGGGCGAAGGGTGCGGGAGGGCACAGATACGCAGTATTTT.

The rearrangement joins TRBV7-6 to TRBJ2-1; 13 bases fit TRBD2. CDR3 size: 16 residues. With 2 bases clipped from V and 9 bases from J, the junction kept 7 bases outside the gene matches. The germline V gene encodes CDR1 SGHVS and CDR2 FNYEAQ. CDR3 in DNA: TGTGCCAGCAGCTTACGGACTAGCGGGAGTTCTCCTGAGCAGTTCTTC. This sequence encodes CASSLRTSGSSPEQFF.

The chain couples TRBV12-3 or TRBV12-4 to TRBJ2-1, with D unresolved. The CDR3 totals 13 residues. V gave up 3 bases and J gave up 2 bases, with 5 bases separating them. The DNA for the CDR3 is TGTGCCAGCAGTTTGGGCGCCTACAATGAGCAGTTCTTC. It specifies CASSLGAYNEQFF.

In this sample, this clone turned up once. The chain couples TRBV6-4 to TRBJ2-3; the match to TRBD2 covers 11 bases. The CDR3 totals 14 residues. Germline V gene lookup returns CDR1 MRHNA and CDR2 SNTAGT. After removal of 2 bases from V and 6 bases from J, the junction contained 1 base not matched to a gene. The CDR3 spells CASSDLAGGDTQYF. Written as DNA, the CDR3 is TGTGCCAGCAGTGACCTAGCGGGAGGCGATACGCAGTATTTT.

This clone occurred a few times. V and J are TRBV21-1 and TRBJ2-1; TRBD2, the table's D call, was not compared with the DNA. TRBV21-1 is recorded as a pseudogene. CDR3 length: 17 amino acids. DNA of the CDR3: TGTGCCAGCAGCAAGGGATCCCCCTTAGCGGGAGAACATGAGCAGTTCTTC. Translation gives CASSKGSPLAGEHEQFF.

The rearrangement joins TRBV18 to TRBJ2-6; tentatively, D is TRBD2 (5 bases). Germline loops: CDR1 KGHSH, CDR2 LQKENI. The CDR3 extends over 14 amino acids. V lost 0 bases and J lost 9, with 9 bases in between. Written as DNA, the CDR3 is TGTGCCAGCTCACCACCCTCGACTATCAACGTCCTGACTTTC. This translates into CASSPPSTINVLTF. Variable domain in full (rest from reference TRBV18 and TRBJ2-6): NAGVMQNPRHLVRRRGQEARLRCSPMKGHSHVYWYRQLPEEGLKFMVYLQKENIIDESGMPKERFSAEFPKEGPSILRIQQVVRGDSAAYFCASSPPSTINVLTFGAGSRLTVL.